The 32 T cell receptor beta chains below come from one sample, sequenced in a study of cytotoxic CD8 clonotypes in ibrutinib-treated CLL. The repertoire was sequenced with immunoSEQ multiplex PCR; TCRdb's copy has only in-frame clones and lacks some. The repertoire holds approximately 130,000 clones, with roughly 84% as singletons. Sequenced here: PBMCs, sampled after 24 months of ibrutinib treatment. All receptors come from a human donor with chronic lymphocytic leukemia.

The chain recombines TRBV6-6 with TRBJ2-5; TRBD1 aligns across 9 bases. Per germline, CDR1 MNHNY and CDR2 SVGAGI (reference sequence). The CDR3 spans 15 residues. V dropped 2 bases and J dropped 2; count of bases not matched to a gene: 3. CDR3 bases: TGTGCCAGCAGTTACCCGGGACAGGGACAAGAGACCCAGTACTTC. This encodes CASSYPGQGQETQYF.

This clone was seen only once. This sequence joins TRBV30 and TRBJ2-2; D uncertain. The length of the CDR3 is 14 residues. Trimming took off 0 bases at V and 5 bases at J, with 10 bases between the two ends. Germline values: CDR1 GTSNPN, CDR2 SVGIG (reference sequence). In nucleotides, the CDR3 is TGTGCCTGGAGTGTACCCACTGTGACCGGGGAGCTGTTTTTT. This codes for CAWSVPTVTGELFF.

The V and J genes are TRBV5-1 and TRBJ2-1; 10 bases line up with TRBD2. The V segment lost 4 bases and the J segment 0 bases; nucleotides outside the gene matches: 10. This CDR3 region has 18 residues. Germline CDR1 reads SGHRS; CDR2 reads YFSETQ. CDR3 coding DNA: TGCGCCAGCAGCGGGAGTAGCGGGGGGCCCCTCTCCTACAATGAGCAGTTCTTC. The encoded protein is CASSGSSGGPLSYNEQFF.

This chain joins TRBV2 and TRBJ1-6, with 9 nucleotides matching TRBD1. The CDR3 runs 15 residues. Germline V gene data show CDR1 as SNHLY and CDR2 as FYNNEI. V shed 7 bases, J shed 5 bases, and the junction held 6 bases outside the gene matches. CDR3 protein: CASTTGTGHNSPLHF. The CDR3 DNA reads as TGTGCCAGCACCACCGGGACAGGGCATAATTCACCCCTCCACTTT.

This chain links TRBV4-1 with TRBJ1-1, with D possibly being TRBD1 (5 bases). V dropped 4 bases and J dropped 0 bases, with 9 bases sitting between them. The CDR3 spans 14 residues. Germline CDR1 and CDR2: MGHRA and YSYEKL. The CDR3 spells CASSPGPLNTEAFF. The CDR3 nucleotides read TGCGCCAGCAGCCCGGGACCGCTGAACACTGAAGCTTTCTTT.

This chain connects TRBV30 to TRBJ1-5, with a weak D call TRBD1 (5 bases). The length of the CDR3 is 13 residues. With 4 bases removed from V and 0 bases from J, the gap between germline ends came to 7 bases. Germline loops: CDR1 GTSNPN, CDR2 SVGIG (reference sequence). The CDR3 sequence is CAWNGGSNQPQHF. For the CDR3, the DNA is TGTGCCTGGAACGGGGGTAGCAATCAGCCCCAGCATTTT.

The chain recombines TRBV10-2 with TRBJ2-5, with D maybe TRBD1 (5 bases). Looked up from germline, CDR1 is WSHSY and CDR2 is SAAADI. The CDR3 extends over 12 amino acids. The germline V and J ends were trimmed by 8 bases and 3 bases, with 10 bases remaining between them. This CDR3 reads CASLGPKETQYF. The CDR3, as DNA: TGCGCCAGCCTGGGGCCCAAAGAGACCCAGTACTTC.

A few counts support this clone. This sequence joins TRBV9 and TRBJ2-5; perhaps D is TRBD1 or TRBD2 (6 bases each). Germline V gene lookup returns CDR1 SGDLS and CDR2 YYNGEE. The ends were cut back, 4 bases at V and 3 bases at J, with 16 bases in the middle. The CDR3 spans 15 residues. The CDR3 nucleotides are TGTGCCAGCAGCATAGGGGGAGGTATGAAAGAGACCCAGTACTTC. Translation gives CASSIGGGMKETQYF.

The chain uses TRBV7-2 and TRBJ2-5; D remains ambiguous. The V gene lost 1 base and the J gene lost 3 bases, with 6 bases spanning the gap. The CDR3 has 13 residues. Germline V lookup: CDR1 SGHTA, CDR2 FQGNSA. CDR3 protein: CASSLGLEETQYF. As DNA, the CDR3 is TGTGCCAGCAGCTTAGGGTTAGAAGAGACCCAGTACTTC.

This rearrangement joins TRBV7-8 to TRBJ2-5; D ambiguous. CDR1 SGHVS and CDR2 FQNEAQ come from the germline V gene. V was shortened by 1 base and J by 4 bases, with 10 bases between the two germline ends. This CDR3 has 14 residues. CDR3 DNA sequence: TGTGCCAGCAGCTTAGGGGGTTTGGGAGAGACCCAGTACTTC. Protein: CASSLGGLGETQYF.

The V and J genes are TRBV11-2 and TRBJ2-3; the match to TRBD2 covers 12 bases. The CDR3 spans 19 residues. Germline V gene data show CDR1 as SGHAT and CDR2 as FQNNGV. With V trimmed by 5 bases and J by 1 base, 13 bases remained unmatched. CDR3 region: CASSRTTQRLAGGTDTQYF. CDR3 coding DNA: TGTGCCAGCAGCCGGACAACACAACGACTAGCGGGGGGCACAGATACGCAGTATTTT.

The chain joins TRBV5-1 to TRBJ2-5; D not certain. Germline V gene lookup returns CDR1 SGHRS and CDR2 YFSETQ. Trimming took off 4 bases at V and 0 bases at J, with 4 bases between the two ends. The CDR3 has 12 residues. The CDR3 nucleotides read TGCGCCAGCAGCAAAGACCAAGAGACCCAGTACTTC. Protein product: CASSKDQETQYF.

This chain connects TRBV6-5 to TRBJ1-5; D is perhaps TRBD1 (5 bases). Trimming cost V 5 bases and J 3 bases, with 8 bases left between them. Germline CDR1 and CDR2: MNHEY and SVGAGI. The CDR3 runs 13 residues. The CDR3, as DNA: TGTGCCAGCAGTCGCGGGACCAATCAGCCCCAGCATTTT. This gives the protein CASSRGTNQPQHF.

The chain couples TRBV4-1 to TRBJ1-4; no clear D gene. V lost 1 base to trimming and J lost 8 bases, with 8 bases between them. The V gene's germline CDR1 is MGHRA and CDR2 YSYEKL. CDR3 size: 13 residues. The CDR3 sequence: CASSQVLGEKLFF. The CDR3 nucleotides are TGCGCCAGCAGCCAAGTCTTAGGGGAAAAACTGTTTTTT.

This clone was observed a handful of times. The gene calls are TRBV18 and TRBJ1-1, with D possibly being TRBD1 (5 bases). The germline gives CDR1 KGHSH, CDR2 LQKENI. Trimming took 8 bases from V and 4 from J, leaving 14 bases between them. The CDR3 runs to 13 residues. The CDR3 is CASAAGRSTEAFF. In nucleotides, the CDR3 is TGTGCCAGCGCCGCAGGGAGGTCCACTGAAGCTTTCTTT.

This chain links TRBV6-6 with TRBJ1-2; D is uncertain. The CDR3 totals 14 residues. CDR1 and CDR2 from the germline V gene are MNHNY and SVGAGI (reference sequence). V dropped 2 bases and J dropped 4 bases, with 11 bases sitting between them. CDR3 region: CASSYTTGGYGYTF. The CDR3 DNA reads TGTGCCAGCAGTTACACCACTGGAGGCTATGGCTACACCTTC.

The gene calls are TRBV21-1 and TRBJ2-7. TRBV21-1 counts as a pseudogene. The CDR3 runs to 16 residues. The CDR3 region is CASSKARIRSSYEQYF. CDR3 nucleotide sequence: TGTGCCAGCAGCAAAGCCAGGATAAGGAGCTCCTACGAGCAGTACTTC.

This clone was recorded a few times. The CDR3 bases are TGTGCCAGCAGCTTATTTGGAGGGGTCGAGCAGTACTTC. Translating gives CASSLFGGVEQYF. This sequence joins TRBV7-9 and TRBJ2-7; a weak D match, TRBD2 (6 bases). V gave up 2 bases and J gave up 6 bases, with 11 bases separating them. Germline lookup yields CDR1 SEHNR and CDR2 FQNEAQ (reference sequence). The CDR3 consists of 13 residues.

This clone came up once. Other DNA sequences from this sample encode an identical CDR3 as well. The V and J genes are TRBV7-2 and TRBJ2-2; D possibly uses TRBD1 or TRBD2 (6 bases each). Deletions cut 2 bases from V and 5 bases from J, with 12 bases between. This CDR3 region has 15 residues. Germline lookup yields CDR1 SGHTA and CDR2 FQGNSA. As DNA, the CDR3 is TGTGCCAGCAGCTTAATCCGGGGGCGTACCGGGGAGCTGTTTTTT. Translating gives CASSLIRGRTGELFF.

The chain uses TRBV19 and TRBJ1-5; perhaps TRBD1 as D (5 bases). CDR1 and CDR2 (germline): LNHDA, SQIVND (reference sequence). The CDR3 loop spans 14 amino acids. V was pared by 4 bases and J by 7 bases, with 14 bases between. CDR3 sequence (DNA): TGTGCCAGTAGTACTCCAGGGCGAAAGCAGCCCCAGCATTTT. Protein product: CASSTPGRKQPQHF.

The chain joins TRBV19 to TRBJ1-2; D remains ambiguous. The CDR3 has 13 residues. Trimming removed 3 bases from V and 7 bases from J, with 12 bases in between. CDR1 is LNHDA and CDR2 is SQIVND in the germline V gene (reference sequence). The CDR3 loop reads CASSMWVTGGYTF. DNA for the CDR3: TGTGCCAGTAGTATGTGGGTAACTGGTGGCTACACCTTC.

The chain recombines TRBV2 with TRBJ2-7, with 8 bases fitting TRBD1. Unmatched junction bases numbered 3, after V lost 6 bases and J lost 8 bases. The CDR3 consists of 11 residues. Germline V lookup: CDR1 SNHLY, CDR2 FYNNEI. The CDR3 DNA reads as TGTGCCAGCAGGACAGGGGAGAAGCAGTACTTC. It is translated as CASRTGEKQYF.

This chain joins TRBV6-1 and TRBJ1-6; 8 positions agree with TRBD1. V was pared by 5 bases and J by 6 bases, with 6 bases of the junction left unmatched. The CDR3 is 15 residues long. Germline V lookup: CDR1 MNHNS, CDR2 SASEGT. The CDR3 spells CASSSGGLINSPLHF. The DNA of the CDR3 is TGTGCCAGCAGTTCAGGGGGCCTCATTAATTCACCCCTCCACTTT.

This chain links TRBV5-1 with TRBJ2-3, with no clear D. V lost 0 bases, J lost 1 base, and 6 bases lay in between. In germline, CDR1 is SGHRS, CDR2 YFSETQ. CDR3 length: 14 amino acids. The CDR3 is CASSLVGRTDTQYF. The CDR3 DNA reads TGCGCCAGCAGCTTGGTAGGTCGCACAGATACGCAGTATTTT.

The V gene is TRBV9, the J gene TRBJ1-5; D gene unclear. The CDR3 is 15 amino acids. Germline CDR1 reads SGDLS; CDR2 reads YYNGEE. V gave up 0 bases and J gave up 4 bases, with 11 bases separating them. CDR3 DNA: TGTGCCAGCAGCGTAGAGGCAGCGACAAATCAGCCCCAGCATTTT. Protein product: CASSVEAATNQPQHF.

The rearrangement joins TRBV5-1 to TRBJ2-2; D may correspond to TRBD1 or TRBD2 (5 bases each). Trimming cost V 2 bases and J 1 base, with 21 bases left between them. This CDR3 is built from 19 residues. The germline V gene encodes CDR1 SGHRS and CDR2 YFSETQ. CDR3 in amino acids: CASSLRVLTGTKNTGELFF. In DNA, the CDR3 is TGCGCCAGCAGCTTACGCGTACTAACCGGGACCAAGAACACCGGGGAGCTGTTTTTT. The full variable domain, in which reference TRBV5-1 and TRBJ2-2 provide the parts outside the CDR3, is KAGVTQTPRYLIKTRGQQVTLSCSPISGHRSVSWYQQTPGQGLQFLFEYFSETQRNKGNFPGRFSGRQFSNSRSEMNVSTLELGDSALYLCASSLRVLTGTKNTGELFFGEGSRLTVL.

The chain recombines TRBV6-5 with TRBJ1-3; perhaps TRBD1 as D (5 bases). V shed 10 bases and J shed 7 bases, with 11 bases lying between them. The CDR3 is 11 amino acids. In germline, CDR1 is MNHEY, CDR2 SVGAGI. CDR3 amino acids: CATSEGNTIYF. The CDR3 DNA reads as TGTGCCACCTCTGAGGGGAACACCATATATTTT.

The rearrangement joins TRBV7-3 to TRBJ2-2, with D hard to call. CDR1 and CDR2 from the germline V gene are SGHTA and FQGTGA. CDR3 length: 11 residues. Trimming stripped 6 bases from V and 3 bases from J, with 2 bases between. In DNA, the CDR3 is TGTGCCAGCAGTTACACCGGGGAGCTGTTTTTT. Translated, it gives CASSYTGELFF.

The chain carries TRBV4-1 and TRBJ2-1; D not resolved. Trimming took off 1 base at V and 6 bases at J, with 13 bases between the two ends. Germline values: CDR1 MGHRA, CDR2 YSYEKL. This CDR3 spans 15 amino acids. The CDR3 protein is CASSQGPSAFNEQFF. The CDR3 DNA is TGCGCCAGCAGCCAAGGACCCTCGGCTTTCAATGAGCAGTTCTTC.

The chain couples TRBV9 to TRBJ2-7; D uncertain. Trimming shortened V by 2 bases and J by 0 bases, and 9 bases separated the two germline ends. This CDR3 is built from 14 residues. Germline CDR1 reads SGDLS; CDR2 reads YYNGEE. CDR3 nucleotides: TGTGCCAGCAGCGTTTTAATCAACTCCTACGAGCAGTACTTC. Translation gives CASSVLINSYEQYF.

As DNA, the CDR3 is TGTGCCAGCAGTGAAATAGGGGGATTCGGCAATCAGCCCCAGCATTTT. Amino acids: CASSEIGGFGNQPQHF. The J gene is TRBJ1-5, the V gene TRBV2, with D perhaps TRBD1 (6 bases). The germline V gene has CDR1 SNHLY and CDR2 FYNNEI. Trimming took 2 bases from V and 2 from J, leaving 13 bases between them. The CDR3 extends over 16 amino acids. Looking up the rest from reference TRBV2 and TRBJ1-5 gives the full variable domain: EPEVTQTPSHQVTQMGQEVILRCVPISNHLYFYWYRQILGQKVEFLVSFYNNEISEKSEIFDDQFSVERPDGSNFTLKIRSTKLEDSAMYFCASSEIGGFGNQPQHFGDGTRLSIL.

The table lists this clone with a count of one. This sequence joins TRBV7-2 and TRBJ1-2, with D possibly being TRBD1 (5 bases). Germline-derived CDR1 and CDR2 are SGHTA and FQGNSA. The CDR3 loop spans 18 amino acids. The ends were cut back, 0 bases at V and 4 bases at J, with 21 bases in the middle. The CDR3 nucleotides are TGTGCCAGCAGCTTAGCCCCAAGGGGAGGGGCCGAGTCCTATGGCTACACCTTC. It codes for CASSLAPRGGAESYGYTF.